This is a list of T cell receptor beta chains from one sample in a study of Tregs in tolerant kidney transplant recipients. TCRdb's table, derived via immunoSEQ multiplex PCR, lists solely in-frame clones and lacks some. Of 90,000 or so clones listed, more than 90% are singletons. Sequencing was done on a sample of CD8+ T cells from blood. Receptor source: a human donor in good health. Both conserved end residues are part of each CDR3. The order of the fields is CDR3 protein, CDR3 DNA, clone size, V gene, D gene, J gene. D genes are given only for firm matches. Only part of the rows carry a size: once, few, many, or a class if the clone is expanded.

CASSATPSYEQYF	TGTGCCAGTAGTGCGACACCCTCCTACGAGCAGTACTTC	NA	TRBV19	NA	TRBJ2-7
CSVLPRGTEAFF	TGCAGCGTTCTCCCCCGGGGCACTGAAGCTTTCTTT	NA	TRBV29-1	NA	TRBJ1-1
CASGFFGPRGLAEPANVLTF	TGTGCTAGTGGTTTTTTTGGCCCACGGGGACTAGCGGAACCTGCCAACGTCCTGACTTTC	NA	TRBV12-5	TRBD2	TRBJ2-6
CASSGGHLTEAFF	TGTGCCAGCAGCGGAGGACACCTCACTGAAGCTTTCTTT	once	TRBV9	NA	TRBJ1-1
CASIPTASYEQYF	TGTGCCAGCATCCCGACAGCCTCCTACGAGCAGTACTTC	NA	TRBV6-1	NA	TRBJ2-7
CATSTGSSGANVLTF	TGTGCCACCAGCACGGGCTCCTCTGGGGCCAACGTCCTGACTTTC	few	TRBV6-6	NA	TRBJ2-6
CASSEGDHTAQQYF	TGTGCCAGCAGTGAAGGGGACCATACGGCGCAACAGTATTTT	NA	TRBV6-1	NA	TRBJ2-3
CASSLIVLRSDGLQETQYF	TGTGCCAGCAGCTTAATAGTTCTACGGAGCGACGGTCTCCAAGAGACCCAGTACTTC	NA	TRBV7-9	NA	TRBJ2-5
CASSSNLDNEQFF	TGTGCCAGCAGCTCAAACTTAGACAATGAGCAGTTCTTC	once	TRBV7-3	NA	TRBJ2-1
CASSGTGDRGYQPQHF	TGTGCCAGCAGCGGAACAGGAGACAGGGGGTATCAGCCCCAGCATTTT	NA	TRBV21-1	NA	TRBJ1-5
CASSPRARGPEQYF	TGTGCCAGCTCACCAAGGGCCAGGGGGCCCGAGCAGTACTTC	NA	TRBV18	TRBD1	TRBJ2-7
CASSLMGEWNTEAFF	TGTGCCAGCAGTTTAATGGGGGAATGGAACACTGAAGCTTTCTTT	NA	TRBV27	NA	TRBJ1-1
CASSLGQGPANYGYTF	TGTGCCAGCAGCTTAGGCCAGGGCCCAGCTAACTATGGCTACACCTTC	NA	TRBV11-2	NA	TRBJ1-2
CAWSLANYGYTF	TGTGCCTGGAGTTTGGCTAACTATGGCTACACCTTC	NA	TRBV30	NA	TRBJ1-2
CASSSLTGQNYGYTF	TGTGCCAGCAGTTCGTTGACCGGACAGAACTATGGCTACACCTTC	once	TRBV6-5	NA	TRBJ1-2
CAWSVEGADTQYF	TGTGCCTGGAGTGTAGAAGGGGCAGATACGCAGTATTTT	NA	TRBV30	NA	TRBJ2-3
CASSRDSKSLNYGYTF	TGTGCCAGCAGCAGGGACAGTAAGTCCCTTAACTATGGCTACACCTTC	once	TRBV21-1	NA	TRBJ1-2
CATNRARGHTDTQYF	TGTGCCACCAACCGAGCCAGGGGTCACACAGATACGCAGTATTTT	NA	TRBV15	NA	TRBJ2-3
CASSPAATYEQYF	TGTGCCAGTAGTCCAGCAGCGACCTACGAGCAGTACTTC	NA	TRBV19	NA	TRBJ2-7
CASPPFVANTEAFF	TGTGCCAGCCCCCCGTTCGTTGCGAACACTGAAGCTTTCTTT	once	TRBV5-8	NA	TRBJ1-1
CASSILGTDNEQFF	TGTGCCAGTAGTATATTAGGGACAGACAATGAGCAGTTCTTC	NA	TRBV19	TRBD1	TRBJ2-1
CASRPPGQQETQYF	TGTGCCAGCAGGCCGCCGGGACAGCAAGAGACCCAGTACTTC	once	TRBV11-2	TRBD1	TRBJ2-5
CASGSTTDRAYEQYF	TGTGCTAGTGGTTCTACAACCGACAGGGCCTACGAGCAGTACTTC	once	TRBV12-5	TRBD1	TRBJ2-7
CASSSADRGYEQYF	TGTGCCAGCAGCTCCGCAGACAGGGGCTACGAGCAGTACTTC	NA	TRBV5-5	TRBD1	TRBJ2-7
CASSQEEGGKNTEAFF	TGCGCCAGCAGCCAAGAAGAGGGAGGGAAGAACACTGAAGCTTTCTTT	NA	TRBV4-1	NA	TRBJ1-1
CASSHSRTGGILGYGYTF	TGCGCCAGCAGCCACAGTCGGACAGGGGGCATTTTAGGCTATGGCTACACCTTC	NA	TRBV4-1	TRBD1	TRBJ1-2
CASSHPGAVTGELFF	TGTGCCAGCAGCCATCCCGGGGCGGTTACCGGGGAGCTGTTTTTT	NA	TRBV4-2	NA	TRBJ2-2
CASSLVVWSSGANVLTF	TGTGCCAGCAGCTTAGTGGTGTGGTCCTCTGGGGCCAACGTCCTGACTTTC	once	TRBV11-2	NA	TRBJ2-6
CASSTSFEQYF	TGTGCCAGCAGTACCTCCTTCGAGCAGTACTTC	NA	TRBV27	NA	TRBJ2-7
CAWTMTGASTDTQYF	TGTGCCTGGACTATGACAGGAGCTAGCACAGATACGCAGTATTTT	NA	TRBV30	NA	TRBJ2-3
CASSGISTDTQYF	TGCGCCAGCAGTGGAATCAGCACAGATACGCAGTATTTT	NA	TRBV4-1	NA	TRBJ2-3
CASSVITGELFF	TGTGCCAGCAGCGTGATAACCGGGGAGCTGTTTTTT	once	TRBV9	NA	TRBJ2-2
CASSRTGGAGETQYF	TGTGCCAGCAGTCGAACAGGGGGCGCTGGAGAGACCCAGTACTTC	NA	TRBV7-9	TRBD1	TRBJ2-5
CASSLGDRAEQFF	TGTGCCAGCAGCTTAGGTGACAGGGCTGAGCAGTTCTTC	NA	TRBV7-6	TRBD1	TRBJ2-1
CASSDRDIPSYEQYF	TGTGCCAGCAGCGACCGGGACATACCCTCCTACGAGCAGTACTTC	NA	TRBV7-8	NA	TRBJ2-7
CASSYGGGSSYEQYF	TGTGCCAGCAGTTACGGGGGCGGGAGCTCCTACGAGCAGTACTTC	NA	TRBV27	NA	TRBJ2-7
CATSSPSPQETQYF	TGTGCCACCAGCAGTCCGAGTCCCCAAGAGACCCAGTACTTC	once	TRBV15	NA	TRBJ2-5
CASSQDTGGWSGYTF	TGTGCCAGCAGCCAAGATACCGGGGGATGGAGTGGCTACACCTTC	NA	TRBV4-2	NA	TRBJ1-2
CASSRDREGETQYF	TGTGCCAGTAGCCGGGACAGGGAGGGAGAGACCCAGTACTTC	NA	TRBV19	TRBD1	TRBJ2-5
CASSFLVLGQETQYF	TGTGCCAGCAGCTTTCTGGTACTGGGGCAAGAGACCCAGTACTTC	NA	TRBV7-2	NA	TRBJ2-5
CASRPFGSERSEAFF	TGTGCCAGCAGGCCGTTCGGATCCGAACGGTCTGAAGCTTTCTTT	NA	TRBV7-6	NA	TRBJ1-1
CASSAKTTSGRGEQFF	TGTGCCAGCAGCGCCAAGACTACTAGCGGGAGAGGTGAGCAGTTCTTC	once	TRBV5-5	TRBD2	TRBJ2-1
CASSLADSTYGYTF	TGTGCCAGCAGCTTGGCCGACAGCACTTATGGCTACACCTTC	NA	TRBV5-5	NA	TRBJ1-2
CASQKGELTNYGYTF	TGTGCCAGCCAAAAAGGGGAGCTCACTAACTATGGCTACACCTTC	NA	TRBV18	NA	TRBJ1-2
CASSPRRLQETQYF	TGTGCCAGCTCACCACGGCGGTTACAAGAGACCCAGTACTTC	NA	TRBV18	NA	TRBJ2-5
CASSLLGIDTQYF	TGTGCCAGCAGCTTACTGGGGATAGATACGCAGTATTTT	NA	TRBV7-6	NA	TRBJ2-3
CASSHGQGRGEKLFF	TGCGCCAGCAGCCACGGACAGGGGAGGGGTGAAAAACTGTTTTTT	NA	TRBV4-1	TRBD1	TRBJ1-4
CAWSWFGSGTGELFF	TGTGCCTGGAGTTGGTTCGGGAGTGGAACCGGGGAGCTGTTTTTT	NA	TRBV30	NA	TRBJ2-2
CASSGPRGSSYNEQFF	TGTGCCAGCAGCGGACCCAGGGGGAGCTCCTACAATGAGCAGTTCTTC	NA	TRBV7-9	TRBD1	TRBJ2-1
CASSQGSYNEQFF	TGTGCCAGCAGCCAAGGGTCCTACAATGAGCAGTTCTTC	NA	TRBV4-2	NA	TRBJ2-1
CASSQSRDRGQIWGYTF	TGTGCCAGCAGCCAATCCCGGGACAGGGGGCAAATTTGGGGCTACACCTTC	once	TRBV5-6	TRBD1	TRBJ1-2
CASSEGIIGAYNEQFF	TGTGCCAGCAGTGAAGGCATCATAGGGGCCTACAATGAGCAGTTCTTC	NA	TRBV6-1	NA	TRBJ2-1
CASSPSGLNTGELFF	TGCGCCAGCAGCCCCTCGGGACTCAACACCGGGGAGCTGTTTTTT	once	TRBV4-1	NA	TRBJ2-2